This TCR beta chain was documented in a study of T-cell memory formation after mild COVID-19. UMIs and sample barcodes were carried by the TCR alpha and TCR beta cDNA libraries that 5'RACE produced using constant-segment primers. TCRdb called the 5' RACE reads again in MiXCR, with one record for every CDR3 protein. The sample records approximately 210,000 distinct CDR3 sequences, approximately 20% being singletons. The sample holds a few counts of this clonotype. Its antigen is undetermined. CDR3 length: 14 amino acids. Germline V lookup: CDR1 LGHNA, CDR2 YSLEER. Trimming removed 2 bases from V and 6 bases from J, with 12 bases in between. Overall study findings and caveats: Day 15 to 85 contracting clones showed balanced CD4/CD8; day 15 to 37 expanders favored CD4+.

The sample was PBMCs or a T cell subset sorted from them (not recorded which). The TCR sequence derives from an adult woman who had mild COVID-19 (a few samples of this study predate the infection). Cell type and time point are not known. This sequence joins TRBV4-3 and TRBJ2-3; D is unclear. As DNA, the CDR3 is TGCGCCAGCAGCCAAATCGGGCTGGGGGATACGCAGTATTTT. Translation: CASSQIGLGDTQYF.